This T cell receptor beta chain came from a study of technical replicates of blood from several donors. Sequencing was performed with immunoSEQ multiplex PCR; in TCRdb, only in-frame clones are kept and a portion is missing. The table shows over 75,000 clones, with approximately 96% occurring only once. The CDR3 runs 13 residues. Germline lookup yields CDR1 MNHNS and CDR2 SASEGT. The V end was cut by 4 bases, the J end by 1 base, with 7 bases between. This TCR was sampled from a human donor in good health. Specimen: T cells isolated from PBMCs. The genes are TRBV6-1 and TRBJ1-2; a weak D match, TRBD1 (5 bases). The CDR3 protein is CASSGGDNYGYTF. The DNA for the CDR3 is TGTGCCAGCAGTGGGGGGGATAACTATGGCTACACCTTC.